Shown below are 30 T cell receptor beta chains from a single sample sequenced in a study of beta chain features in type 1 diabetes. These TCRs' antigens remain unknown. Overall study results and limits: Shorter TCRB CDR3s, moderately but significantly so, marked every one of the four CD4+ subsets in Type 1 diabetes patients.

The entirety of the isolated RNA underwent reverse transcription, so expressed TCRB transcripts were sequenced. Using immunoSEQ multiplex PCR, the repertoire was profiled, and TCRdb retains in-frame clones only, with some absent. The sample holds fewer than 200,000 clones, around a tenth seen once. The sample was central memory CD4+ T cells from blood. These receptors all come from a man aged 25 to 40 with type 1 diabetes.

The rearrangement joins TRBV9 to TRBJ2-1, with TRBD2 identical over 7 bases. Trimming removed 0 bases from V and 10 bases from J; junction bases left unmatched: 13. The CDR3 sequence is 16 residues long. From germline, CDR1 is SGDLS and CDR2 YYNGEE. The DNA for the CDR3 is TGTGCCAGCAGCGTAGACCCGGGGAGCGGGATTGGAGAGCAGTTCTTC. It encodes CASSVDPGSGIGEQFF.

This clone occurred a few times. This chain connects TRBV2 to TRBJ2-3, with TRBD2 as a possible D gene (6 bases). Between the trimmed V and J ends, which lost 0 bases and 7 bases, there was a span of 17 bases. The CDR3 runs 16 residues. Germline-derived CDR1 and CDR2 are SNHLY and FYNNEI. The CDR3 DNA is TGTGCCAGCAGTGAAGCTTACGGGGGAGTTGGGCATACGCAGTATTTT. Translating gives CASSEAYGGVGHTQYF.

V is TRBV18 and J is TRBJ2-5; D is unclear. The end of the DNA is better explained by TRBJ2-7, so the J call may be wrong. This CDR3 is 14 amino acids long. From germline, CDR1 is KGHSH and CDR2 LQKENI. The CDR3: CASSRDSSSYEQYF. The CDR3 DNA reads as TGTGCCAGCTCACGAGACTCATCTTCCTACGAGCAGTACTTC.

This clone appeared a few times. This chain uses TRBV18 with TRBJ2-5, with TRBD2 as a possible D gene (6 bases). The CDR3 covers 15 residues. Germline V lookup: CDR1 KGHSH, CDR2 LQKENI. The V end was cut by 8 bases, the J end by 7 bases, with 23 bases between. CDR3 sequence: CASTPSGTRAGTQYF. The CDR3 bases are TGTGCCAGCACCCCTTCCGGGACTCGCGCGGGGACCCAGTACTTC.

The chain uses TRBV30 and TRBJ1-2; D perhaps matches TRBD1 (6 bases). CDR3 length: 13 amino acids. V lost 7 bases and J 2 bases, leaving 14 bases between the germline ends. Germline assignment: CDR1 GTSNPN and CDR2 SVGIG (reference sequence). The CDR3 spells CASSRGFNYGYTF. The CDR3 region has the DNA TGTGCCTCCTCTAGGGGGTTCAACTATGGCTACACCTTC. Using reference TRBV30 and TRBJ1-2 for the parts outside the CDR3, the full variable domain is SQTIHQWPATLVQPVGSPLSLECTVEGTSNPNLYWYRQAAGRGLQLLFYSVGIGQISSEVPQNLSASRPQDRQFILSSKKLLLSDSGFYLCASSRGFNYGYTFGSGTRLTVV.

V usage is TRBV27 and J usage is TRBJ2-5; D perhaps matches TRBD2 (6 bases). V lost 3 bases and J lost 4, with 18 bases in between. The CDR3 is made up of 16 amino acids. Germline V gene data show CDR1 as MNHEY and CDR2 as SMNVEV (reference sequence). The CDR3 nucleotides read TGTGCCAGCAGTTTGTCCGGGACTCCCGATAGAGAGACCCAGTACTTC. This translates into CASSLSGTPDRETQYF.

This clone has a count of ten or more. The chain links TRBV2 to TRBJ2-5; D possibly corresponds to TRBD2 (6 bases). V lost 11 bases to trimming and J lost 3 bases, with 16 bases between them. Germline values: CDR1 SNHLY, CDR2 FYNNEI. This CDR3 spans 13 amino acids. The CDR3 sequence: CAARRGPEETQYF. The CDR3 DNA sequence: TGTGCCGCCAGGAGGGGCCCTGAAGAGACCCAGTACTTC.

The chain combines TRBV28 with TRBJ2-2; D possibly corresponds to TRBD2 (5 bases). This CDR3 contains 15 residues. Germline-derived CDR1 and CDR2 are MDHEN and SYDVKM. V was pared by 10 bases and J by 0 bases, with 15 bases between. The CDR3 region is CAIPRSGTNTGELFF. CDR3 DNA: TGTGCCATTCCGCGGTCGGGGACGAACACCGGGGAGCTGTTTTTT.

The V and J genes are TRBV29-1 and TRBJ2-3, with 7 nucleotides matching TRBD2. V trimming: 5 bases; J trimming: 3 bases; junction bases outside the gene matches: 11. This CDR3 contains 15 residues. Germline CDR1 reads SQVTM; CDR2 reads ANQGSEA. The CDR3 coding sequence is TGCAGCGTTTCTAGTTCGGGAGGTGGAACAGATACGCAGTATTTT. It is translated as CSVSSSGGGTDTQYF.

This clone was seen a handful of times. The V call is TRBV29-1, the J call TRBJ1-1; D perhaps matches TRBD1 (6 bases). The V end lost 7 bases, the J end lost 1 base, and 13 bases lay between the germline ends. The CDR3 has 13 amino acids. The germline gives CDR1 SQVTM, CDR2 ANQGSEA. CDR3 in amino acids: CSAGEGTNTEAFF. The CDR3 DNA is TGCAGCGCAGGGGAGGGGACGAACACTGAAGCTTTCTTT.

This clone was found a few times. The chain links TRBV7-9 to TRBJ2-2, with TRBD1 matching over 9 bases. Germline V gene sequence: CDR1 SEHNR, CDR2 FQNEAQ (reference sequence). The CDR3 sequence is 16 residues long. Unmatched junction bases numbered 9, after V lost 7 bases and J lost 3 bases. CDR3 loop: CASIKQTGGDTGELFF. The CDR3 coding sequence is TGTGCCAGCATCAAACAGACAGGGGGTGACACCGGGGAGCTGTTTTTT.

This clone appeared a few times. J is TRBJ1-5 and V is TRBV28; no firm D call. The germline V and J ends were trimmed by 5 bases and 10 bases, with 12 bases remaining between them. This CDR3 spans 12 amino acids. Germline assignment: CDR1 MDHEN and CDR2 SYDVKM. CDR3 region: CASSPSSKPQHF. The CDR3 DNA reads TGTGCCAGCAGTCCCTCGAGCAAACCCCAGCATTTT.

V gene TRBV5-1 combines with J gene TRBJ1-4, with 9 bases lining up with TRBD1. The CDR3 has 14 amino acids. Germline V lookup: CDR1 SGHRS, CDR2 YFSETQ. V lost 4 bases, J lost 7 bases, and 5 bases stayed unmatched. CDR3 in DNA: TGCGCCAGCAGCCCCGGGACAGGGAGTGAAAAACTGTTTTTT. Its protein is CASSPGTGSEKLFF.

The chain carries TRBV19 and TRBJ1-5; D is unclear. Germline V CDR1 and CDR2: LNHDA, SQIVND (reference sequence). This CDR3 spans 13 amino acids. Trimming took off 6 bases at V and 3 bases at J, with 9 bases between the two ends. CDR3 in DNA: TGTGCCAGTAGCGGGGAATTCAATCAGCCCCAGCATTTT. Translating gives CASSGEFNQPQHF.

The J gene is TRBJ2-5, the V gene TRBV5-1; 10 bases align to TRBD2. From germline, CDR1 is SGHRS and CDR2 YFSETQ. V was clipped by 0 bases and J by 3 bases; unmatched bases: 8. The CDR3 totals 17 residues. DNA for the CDR3: TGCGCCAGCAGCTTGGCCCTCTCTAGCGGGAGTGAAGAGACCCAGTACTTC. Its protein product is CASSLALSSGSEETQYF.

The chain employs TRBV7-9 and TRBJ2-5; D is uncertain. Germline CDR1 and CDR2: SEHNR and FQNEAQ (reference sequence). This CDR3 region has 14 residues. The V end lost 3 bases, the J end lost 2 bases, and 10 bases lay between the germline ends. For the CDR3, the DNA is TGTGCCAGCAGCTTCCAACACACACAAGAGACCCAGTACTTC. Translation: CASSFQHTQETQYF.

This chain connects TRBV7-9 to TRBJ2-7; 8 positions match TRBD2. The CDR3 has 14 residues. With 5 bases clipped from V and 3 bases from J, the junction kept 6 bases outside the gene matches. The germline V gene encodes CDR1 SEHNR and CDR2 FQNEAQ (reference sequence). The CDR3 here is CASSPTSGFYEQYF. The CDR3 DNA follows: TGTGCCAGCAGCCCTACTAGCGGATTCTACGAGCAGTACTTC.

The sample holds a few counts of this clone. This chain uses TRBV5-1 with TRBJ2-1, with 9 positions matching TRBD2. Trimming at V came to 0 bases and at J to 2 bases, leaving 9 bases not matched to a gene. The germline V gene encodes CDR1 SGHRS and CDR2 YFSETQ. The CDR3 consists of 18 residues. The CDR3 is CASSLVGLAGRTYNEQFF. In nucleotides, the CDR3 is TGCGCCAGCAGCTTGGTGGGTCTAGCGGGACGTACCTACAATGAGCAGTTCTTC.

This clone was detected only a few times. The V call is TRBV15, the J call TRBJ2-5; D might be TRBD2 (5 bases). V gave up 1 base and J gave up 1 base, with 7 bases separating them. Germline V lookup: CDR1 LNHNV, CDR2 YYDKDF (reference sequence). The CDR3 has 14 amino acids. The CDR3: CATSRGGSQETQYF. DNA for the CDR3: TGTGCCACCAGCAGAGGAGGGTCCCAAGAGACCCAGTACTTC.

The chain employs TRBV4-1 and TRBJ1-4, with 8 bases lining up with TRBD1. The CDR3 length is 17 residues. J was trimmed by 10 bases and V by 0 bases; bases with no gene match: 13. From germline, CDR1 is MGHRA and CDR2 YSYEKL. CDR3 DNA: TGCGCCAGCAGCCAAGAGCTTTCCAACAGGGGGACGGGAAAACTGTTTTTT. Its translation is CASSQELSNRGTGKLFF.

This clone was detected a few times. This chain joins TRBV11-2 and TRBJ2-4, with D maybe TRBD1 (6 bases). This CDR3 is 13 amino acids long. CDR1 and CDR2 (germline): SGHAT, FQNNGV. Trimming removed 4 bases from V and 4 bases from J, with 8 bases in between. The CDR3 loop is CASSSDRKNIQYF. Written as DNA, the CDR3 is TGTGCCAGCAGCTCGGACAGAAAAAACATTCAGTACTTC.

J is TRBJ1-1 and V is TRBV5-1; no reliable D call. CDR1 is SGHRS and CDR2 is YFSETQ in the germline V gene. The CDR3 totals 13 residues. V was trimmed by 1 base and J by 3 bases, leaving 7 bases between them. The DNA for the CDR3 is TGCGCCAGCAGCTTGACGGCGGACACTGAAGCTTTCTTT. Protein: CASSLTADTEAFF.

The CDR3 nucleotides read TGTGCCAGTAGTAGGGGACAGGGTCATCATTTT. Protein: CASSRGQGHHF. The V gene is TRBV19, the J gene TRBJ1-5; 9 bases line up with TRBD1. CDR1 and CDR2 from the germline V gene are LNHDA and SQIVND (reference sequence). The junction had 5 bases not matched to a gene; V was cut back by 4 bases and J by 16 bases. There are 11 residues in the CDR3.

This chain connects TRBV4-2 to TRBJ1-1; possibly TRBD1 for D (5 bases). With 3 bases removed from V and 1 base from J, the gap between germline ends came to 12 bases. Germline assignment: CDR1 LGHNA and CDR2 YNFKEQ. This CDR3 region has 15 residues. The CDR3 reads CASSQGRGENTEAFF. The CDR3 coding sequence is TGTGCCAGCAGCCAGGGGCGGGGAGAGAACACTGAAGCTTTCTTT.

This clone has more than one count but fewer than ten. V gene TRBV5-1 combines with J gene TRBJ2-6; D unclear. Trimming stripped 6 bases from V and 2 bases from J, with 9 bases between. The germline gives CDR1 SGHRS, CDR2 YFSETQ. This CDR3 has 14 residues. The CDR3 DNA is TGCGCCAGCACTCAGTCTGCTGGGGCCAACGTCCTGACTTTC. This encodes CASTQSAGANVLTF.

This clone has just a few counts. The chain carries TRBV7-2 and TRBJ2-1; 7 bases are shared with TRBD2. V lost 3 bases and J lost 8; bases outside the gene matches: 10. CDR1 and CDR2 (germline): SGHTA, FQGNSA. CDR3 length: 15 amino acids. The CDR3 protein is CASSFPGGRMDEQFF. In DNA, the CDR3 is TGTGCCAGCAGCTTCCCGGGCGGGAGAATGGATGAGCAGTTCTTC.

This clone has just a few counts. The chain joins TRBV6-5 to TRBJ2-5, with TRBD1 matching over 7 bases. From germline, CDR1 is MNHEY and CDR2 SVGAGI. Trimming cost V 5 bases and J 4 bases; bases outside gene matches: 7. This CDR3 contains 14 residues. This chain's CDR3 is CASSPDRVRETQYF. In nucleotides, the CDR3 is TGTGCCAGCAGTCCAGACAGGGTACGAGAGACCCAGTACTTC.

This rearrangement joins TRBV28 to TRBJ2-5; perhaps TRBD1 as D (6 bases). The CDR3 contains 16 residues. V was clipped by 6 bases and J by 2 bases, with 19 bases between them. The germline V gene encodes CDR1 MDHEN and CDR2 SYDVKM. CDR3 loop: CASSSGVQGRQETQYF. The CDR3 nucleotides are TGTGCCAGCAGCTCCGGAGTACAGGGAAGACAAGAGACCCAGTACTTC.

The gene calls are TRBV7-9 and TRBJ2-7; 11 nucleotides agree with TRBD2. Germline V gene sequence: CDR1 SEHNR, CDR2 FQNEAQ (reference sequence). The CDR3 is 14 amino acids. After removal of 10 bases from V and 6 bases from J, the junction contained 11 bases not matched to a gene. CDR3 protein: CAITSGSSKSEQYF. DNA for the CDR3: TGTGCCATTACTAGCGGGAGTTCTAAATCCGAGCAGTACTTC.

V usage is TRBV4-3 and J usage is TRBJ2-1; 8 bases are shared with TRBD2. This CDR3 contains 15 residues. Per germline, CDR1 LGHNA and CDR2 YSLEER. With 0 bases clipped from V and 12 bases from J, the junction kept 10 bases outside the gene matches. CDR3 nucleotide sequence: TGCGCCAGCAGCCAAGACCAAAGGCGGGAGGTGGGGCAGTTCTTC. Protein sequence: CASSQDQRREVGQFF.